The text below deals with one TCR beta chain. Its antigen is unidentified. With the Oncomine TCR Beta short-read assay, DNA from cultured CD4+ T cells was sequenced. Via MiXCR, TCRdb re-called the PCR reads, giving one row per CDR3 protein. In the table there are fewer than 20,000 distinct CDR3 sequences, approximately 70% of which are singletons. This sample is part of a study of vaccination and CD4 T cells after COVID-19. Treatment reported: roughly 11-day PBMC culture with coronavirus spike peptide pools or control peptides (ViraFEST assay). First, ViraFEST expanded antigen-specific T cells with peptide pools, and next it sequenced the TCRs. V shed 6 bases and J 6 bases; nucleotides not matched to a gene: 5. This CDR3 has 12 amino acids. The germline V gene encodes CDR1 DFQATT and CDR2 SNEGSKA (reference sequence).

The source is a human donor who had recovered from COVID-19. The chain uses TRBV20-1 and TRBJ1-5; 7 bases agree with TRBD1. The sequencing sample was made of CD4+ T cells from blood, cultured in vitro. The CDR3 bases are TGCAGTGCCGCAGGGGGGGGTCAGCCCCAGCATTTT. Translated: CSAAGGGQPQHF.